Listed below are T cell receptor beta chains from one sample, sequenced in a study of sequential checkpoint blockade in melanoma. Sequenced by immunoSEQ multiplex PCR; TCRdb stores in-frame clones only, minus some. The table shows almost 20,000 clones, with approximately 85% occurring only once. Sequencing used CD8+ T cells sorted from blood (inferred from file names), obtained from a patient given nivolumab and ipilimumab in sequence. Receptors were obtained from a human donor with melanoma. The CDR3 runs from the conserved cysteine through the conserved F or W. Each record gives: J gene, CDR3 length, V gene, D gene, clone size, CDR3 DNA, CDR3 protein. The D gene is left open where the match is weak. The size entry is marked missing in some rows and otherwise reads once, few, many or a size class.

>TRBJ1-1|15|TRBV27|NA|NA
TGTGCCAGCAGTTTACGGTACAGGCGGAACACTGAAGCTTTCTTT
CASSLRYRRNTEAFF
>TRBJ2-2|14|TRBV7-6|NA|NA
TGTGCCAGCAGCCGTGACAGGAACACCGGGGAGCTGTTTTTT
CASSRDRNTGELFF
>TRBJ2-5|16|TRBV5-6|TRBD2|NA
TGTGCCAGCAGTTCGGCTCTAGCGGGGGGGCGGGAGACCCAGTACTTC
CASSSALAGGRETQYF
>TRBJ1-1|15|TRBV4-3|NA|NA
TGCGCCAGCAGCCAAGACAGGGGCCCGAACACTGAAGCTTTCTTT
CASSQDRGPNTEAFF
>TRBJ1-1|13|TRBV28|NA|NA
TGTGCCAGCGGACTTAGGGTGAACACTGAAGCTTTCTTT
CASGLRVNTEAFF
>TRBJ1-6|16|TRBV4-1|NA|NA
TGCGCCAGCAGCCAAGATGGGGAGGGTGGGGGTTCACCCCTCCACTTT
CASSQDGEGGGSPLHF
>TRBJ1-6|17|TRBV27|NA|NA
TGTGCCAGCAGTTTATTTGGAGGTTGGTCCTATAATTCACCCCTCCACTTT
CASSLFGGWSYNSPLHF
>TRBJ2-1|15|TRBV6-5|TRBD2|NA
TGTGCCAGCAGTCGTCTAGCGGGGGGGTACAATGAGCAGTTCTTC
CASSRLAGGYNEQFF
>TRBJ2-7|17|TRBV27|NA|NA
TGTGCCAGCAGTTTATCGATTCAAGCAGGGGACTCCTACGAGCAGTACTTC
CASSLSIQAGDSYEQYF
>TRBJ2-2|16|TRBV4-3|TRBD2|few
TGCGCCAGCAGCCAAGGAAGCGGGGCGGCCACCGGGGAGCTGTTTTTT
CASSQGSGAATGELFF
>TRBJ1-4|14|TRBV28|TRBD1|NA
TGTGCCAGCAGGAGGGACAGGACAAATGAAAAACTGTTTTTT
CASRRDRTNEKLFF
>TRBJ2-6|17|TRBV5-1|TRBD2|NA
TGCGCCAGCAGTTACCGGGACTATGGCTCTGGGGCCAACGTCCTGACTTTC
CASSYRDYGSGANVLTF
>TRBJ2-7|15|TRBV7-8|NA|NA
TGTGCCAGCAGTCGAGCCAATGGGCGATCCTACGAGCAGTACTTC
CASSRANGRSYEQYF
>TRBJ1-4|16|TRBV6-1|NA|NA
TGTGCCAGCAGTGAAGTGGGGCATGACAGGAATGAAAAACTGTTTTTT
CASSEVGHDRNEKLFF
>TRBJ2-7|14|TRBV5-8|NA|few
TGTGCCAGCAGCTTAGGAGGGTACGGTGGGGAGCAGTACTTC
CASSLGGYGGEQYF
>TRBJ1-6|15|TRBV30|NA|once
TGTGCCTGGGACACCCTTAGGACCTATAATTCACCCCTCCACTTT
CAWDTLRTYNSPLHF
>TRBJ2-2|16|TRBV27|NA|NA
TGTGCCAGCAGTTCCGTCAGTAGCGGGAACACCGGGGAGCTGTTTTTT
CASSSVSSGNTGELFF
>TRBJ1-2|12|TRBV6-5|NA|NA
TGTGCCAGCCTGGGCCCCAAGCGGGGCTACACCTTC
CASLGPKRGYTF
>TRBJ2-1|16|TRBV19|TRBD1|NA
TGTGCCAGTGGAGTGGTGGGACAGGTCGCATTGAATGAGCAGTTCTTC
CASGVVGQVALNEQFF
>TRBJ2-5|16|TRBV7-9|TRBD1|few
TGTGCCAGCAGCTCCACTTGGGAACAGGGGGGAGAGACCCAGTACTTC
CASSSTWEQGGETQYF
>TRBJ2-1|15|TRBV4-3|TRBD2|NA
TGCGCCAGCAGCCAGGGACTAGCGGGCCACAATGAGCAGTTCTTC
CASSQGLAGHNEQFF
>TRBJ2-7|14|TRBV28|NA|NA
TGTGCCAGCAGTTTCCCCAGGGTCGCCTACGAGCAGTACTTC
CASSFPRVAYEQYF
>TRBJ2-2|15|TRBV7-9|NA|once
TGTGCCAGCAGCTCTACCTCGCAGCAGGCCGGGGAGCTGTTTTTT
CASSSTSQQAGELFF
>TRBJ1-6|14|TRBV6-5|NA|NA
TGTGCCAGCAGTGCAGCAGGGGTGAATTCACCCCTCCACTTT
CASSAAGVNSPLHF
>TRBJ2-1|18|TRBV4-3|TRBD2|NA
TGCGCCAGCAGCCAAGTTTCGCCTAGCGGGGGGGGGTACAATGAGCAGTTCTTC
CASSQVSPSGGGYNEQFF
>TRBJ1-3|16|TRBV10-2|TRBD1|NA
TGCGCCAGCAGTGAGTCGTTGGCAGGGGGCCGAAACACCATATATTTT
CASSESLAGGRNTIYF
>TRBJ2-7|13|TRBV9|TRBD1|few
TGTGCCAGCAGCCGCGGACAGGGTTGGGAGCAGTACTTC
CASSRGQGWEQYF
>TRBJ2-7|13|TRBV7-9|NA|few
TGTGCCAGCAGCTTAGCCAACTCCTACGAGCAGTACTTC
CASSLANSYEQYF
>TRBJ1-2|17|TRBV5-1|TRBD1|NA
TGCGCCAGCAGCGCCGTCATCCGGGACAGCGGCAACTATGGCTACACCTTC
CASSAVIRDSGNYGYTF
>TRBJ2-2|13|TRBV19|TRBD2|NA
TGTGCCAGTGCGGCGGGGGGACCCGGGGAGCTGTTTTTT
CASAAGGPGELFF
>TRBJ1-2|13|TRBV9|TRBD1|NA
TGTGCCAGCAGCGTAGACAGGGGTTATGGCTACACCTTC
CASSVDRGYGYTF
>TRBJ2-7|14|TRBV7-8|TRBD2|NA
TGTGCCAGCAGCCCGAGCGGGGTCAACTACGAGCAGTACTTC
CASSPSGVNYEQYF
>TRBJ2-2|15|TRBV5-1|TRBD2|once
TGCGCCAGCAGCTTCGCCGGGACTAGCGACGGGGAGCTGTTTTTT
CASSFAGTSDGELFF
>TRBJ2-5|14|TRBV27|NA|NA
TGTGCCAGCAGTTCACGGGAAACCCAAGAGACCCAGTACTTC
CASSSRETQETQYF
>TRBJ1-5|14|TRBV6-6|NA|NA
TGTGCCAGCAGTTACTCGAGCGGAGATCAGCCCCAGCATTTT
CASSYSSGDQPQHF
>TRBJ2-1|16|TRBV6-5|NA|NA
TGTGCCAGCAGTTACTCGACAATAGGAGGGTACAATGAGCAGTTCTTC
CASSYSTIGGYNEQFF
>TRBJ2-7|17|TRBV7-3|TRBD1|few
TGTGCCAGCAGCCACTACCCTCTCGGACAGGGGTTTAACGAGCAGTACTTC
CASSHYPLGQGFNEQYF
>TRBJ1-3|15|TRBV6-1|NA|NA
TGTGCCAGCAGGCCGGACTTATTCGCTGGAAACACCATATATTTT
CASRPDLFAGNTIYF
>TRBJ2-1|16|TRBV11-2|TRBD1|once
TGTGCCAGCAGCTTAGCATGGGACAGGTGGGGGGATGAGCAGTTCTTC
CASSLAWDRWGDEQFF
>TRBJ2-1|15|TRBV27|NA|few
TGTGCCAGCAGTTTGTGGGGAGGATTGTACAATGAGCAGTTCTTC
CASSLWGGLYNEQFF
>TRBJ2-1|16|TRBV5-8|NA|NA
TGTGCCAGCAGCCAAGACGAGGGTCAAGGAGATCGTGAGCAGTTCTTC
CASSQDEGQGDREQFF
>TRBJ1-1|15|TRBV25-1|TRBD1|once
TGTGCCAGCAGTGCTCGGCCGGGACAGCTAGGCGAAGCTTTCTTT
CASSARPGQLGEAFF
>TRBJ2-7|13|TRBV27|TRBD2|NA
TGTGCCAGCCGCGGGGGTAACTCCTACGAGCAGTACTTC
CASRGGNSYEQYF
>TRBJ1-6|13|TRBV9|TRBD1|NA
TGTGCCAGCAGCGCTCGGACAGGGACACCCCTCCACTTT
CASSARTGTPLHF
>TRBJ2-7|13|TRBV30|NA|NA
TGTGCCTGGAAAAGGTACAGCATCTACGAGCAGTACTTC
CAWKRYSIYEQYF
>TRBJ2-7|14|TRBV5-1|TRBD1|NA
TGCGCCAGCAGCTTGGCCCAGGGGGCCTACGAGCAGTACTTC
CASSLAQGAYEQYF
>TRBJ1-1|13|TRBV7-8|NA|NA
TGTGCCAGCAGCGCTACAGGGAACACTGAAGCTTTCTTT
CASSATGNTEAFF
>TRBJ1-1|20|TRBV7-8|NA|NA
TGTGCCAGCAGCTTAATCGACGGTGGTCAGGGTTGGGCCAGACACACTGAAGCTTTCTTT
CASSLIDGGQGWARHTEAFF
>TRBJ2-7|17|TRBV5-1|NA|NA
TGCGCCAGCAGCTTGGCTGCCATGCCCGATAGCTCCTACGGGCAGTACTTC
CASSLAAMPDSSYGQYF
>TRBJ2-7|15|TRBV7-7|TRBD1|NA
TGTGCTAGCAGCTTAGGGACAGGAGCCTCCTACGAGCAGTACTTC
CASSLGTGASYEQYF
>TRBJ2-3|18|TRBV28|NA|NA
TGTGCCAGCAGCCGATTTTATTCGATAGAGGTCCGCACAGATACGCAGTATTTT
CASSRFYSIEVRTDTQYF
>TRBJ2-4|14|TRBV9|NA|NA
TGTGCCAGCAGCGTAGGAGACAGTCGGGACATTCAGTACTTC
CASSVGDSRDIQYF
>TRBJ1-1|14|TRBV29-1|TRBD1|NA
TGCAGCGTTGAACACAGGGGTATGAACACTGAAGCTTTCTTT
CSVEHRGMNTEAFF
>TRBJ1-2|15|TRBV5-1|TRBD1|NA
TGCGCCAGCAGCTTGGAAGGACAGGGATCGGATGGCTACACCTTC
CASSLEGQGSDGYTF